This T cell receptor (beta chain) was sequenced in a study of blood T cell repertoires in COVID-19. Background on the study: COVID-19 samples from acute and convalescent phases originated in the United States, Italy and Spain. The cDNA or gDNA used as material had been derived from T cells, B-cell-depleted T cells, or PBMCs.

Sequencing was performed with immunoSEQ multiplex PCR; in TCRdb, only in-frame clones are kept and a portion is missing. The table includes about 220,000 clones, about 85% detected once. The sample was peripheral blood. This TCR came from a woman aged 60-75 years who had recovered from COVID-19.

The CDR3 region is CASSVDRNTEAFF. In nucleotides, the CDR3 is TGTGCCAGCAGCGTCGACAGGAACACTGAAGCTTTCTTT. The rearrangement links TRBV7-8 to TRBJ1-1, with a weak D call TRBD1 (5 bases). Per the germline V gene, CDR1 is SGHVS and CDR2 is FQNEAQ. With 5 bases removed from V and 1 base from J, the gap between germline ends came to 8 bases. The CDR3 length is 13 residues. The whole variable domain, remainder taken from reference TRBV7-8 and TRBJ1-1, is GAGVSQSPRYKVAKRGQDVALRCDPISGHVSLFWYQQALGQGPEFLTYFQNEAQLDKSGLPSDRFFAERPEGSVSTLKIQRTQQEDSAVYLCASSVDRNTEAFFGQGTRLTVV.